This T cell receptor (beta chain) was captured in a study of blood T cell repertoires in COVID-19. This clone was counted once. Produced via immunoSEQ multiplex PCR; TCRdb's table is partial and in-frame only. The data contain around 130,000 clones, about three quarters of them singletons. CDR3 length: 15 amino acids. CDR1 is SGHRS, CDR2 YFSETQ, per germline. V was pared by 1 base and J by 0 bases, with 8 bases between. The V and J genes are TRBV5-1 and TRBJ2-1, with TRBD1 as a possible D gene (5 bases). The sequencing input was peripheral blood. The TCR originated in a man between 50 and 59 years old with acute or convalescent COVID-19. This CDR3 reads CASSLFTGSYNEQFF. DNA for the CDR3: TGCGCCAGCAGCTTGTTCACAGGCTCCTACAATGAGCAGTTCTTC. Variable domain in full (rest from reference TRBV5-1 and TRBJ2-1): KAGVTQTPRYLIKTRGQQVTLSCSPISGHRSVSWYQQTPGQGLQFLFEYFSETQRNKGNFPGRFSGRQFSNSRSEMNVSTLELGDSALYLCASSLFTGSYNEQFFGPGTRLTVL.